These 26 T cell receptor beta chains came from one sample sequenced in a study of shared clonotypes between healthy human individuals. Produced via immunoSEQ multiplex PCR; TCRdb's table is partial and in-frame only. The repertoire includes around 370,000 clones, approximately 96% of them detected once, and more than 0.3% sits in the top ten. Specimen: memory CD8+ T cells sorted from blood. Subset denoted: CD45RO+ cells pooled with CCR7-negative TemRA cells. Receptors were obtained from a young man in good health.

V and J are TRBV30 and TRBJ2-3; maybe TRBD2 (6 bases). Germline V gene data show CDR1 as GTSNPN and CDR2 as SVGIG (reference sequence). The CDR3 contains 14 residues. Trimming took 0 bases from V and 5 from J, leaving 12 bases between them. Written as DNA, the CDR3 is TGTGCCTGGAGTGTAAGGGGCGGGAAAGATACGCAGTATTTT. It encodes CAWSVRGGKDTQYF.

The CDR3 DNA reads TGTGCCAGCTCACCGGGACAGGGCACCTACAATGAGCAGTTCTTC. This translates into CASSPGQGTYNEQFF. This chain uses TRBV18 with TRBJ2-1; 9 positions agree with TRBD1. CDR3 length: 15 residues. Germline V gene sequence: CDR1 KGHSH, CDR2 LQKENI. The V gene end was trimmed by 3 bases and the J gene end by 2 bases; junction bases not matched to a gene: 2.

This clone was seen once. This chain links TRBV19 with TRBJ1-1; unclear D gene. Deletions cut 7 bases from V and 2 bases from J, with 5 bases between. The CDR3 is 11 amino acids. The germline V gene encodes CDR1 LNHDA and CDR2 SQIVND (reference sequence). Here the CDR3 DNA reads TGTGCCAGTAAATTTAACACTGAAGCTTTCTTT. Translated: CASKFNTEAFF.

This clone has only one observation. The chain recombines TRBV9 with TRBJ2-7; D uncertain. The CDR3 is 14 residues long. V gave up 1 base and J gave up 0 bases, with 8 bases separating them. The germline V gene encodes CDR1 SGDLS and CDR2 YYNGEE. CDR3 loop: CASSVTPSSYEQYF. CDR3 DNA: TGTGCCAGCAGCGTAACACCGAGCTCCTACGAGCAGTACTTC.

Note on this clone: Other DNA sequences in the same sample also yield this CDR3. The chain employs TRBV30 and TRBJ2-2; possibly TRBD1 for D (5 bases). V was pared by 4 bases and J by 5 bases, with 5 bases between. Per germline, CDR1 GTSNPN and CDR2 SVGIG (reference sequence). The CDR3 consists of 11 residues. The DNA of the CDR3 is TGTGCCTGGACAGGGACCGGGGAGCTGTTTTTT. Its translation: CAWTGTGELFF.

The rearrangement joins TRBV5-1 to TRBJ2-5; a weak D match, TRBD1 (6 bases). The V end lost 2 bases, the J end lost 1 base, and 12 bases lay between the germline ends. Germline CDR1 and CDR2: SGHRS and YFSETQ. CDR3 length equals 15 residues. The CDR3 nucleotides read TGCGCCAGCAGCTTTGCTAGGGGGTCCCAAGAGACCCAGTACTTC. Its translation is CASSFARGSQETQYF.

The rearrangement links TRBV5-1 to TRBJ2-2; 8 bases agree with TRBD1. Germline V gene lookup returns CDR1 SGHRS and CDR2 YFSETQ. V lost 4 bases to trimming and J lost 2 bases; unmatched junction nucleotides: 7. The CDR3 covers 16 residues. CDR3: CASSPPGQGNTGELFF. As DNA, the CDR3 is TGCGCCAGCAGCCCCCCCGGACAGGGAAACACCGGGGAGCTGTTTTTT. The whole variable domain, remainder taken from reference TRBV5-1 and TRBJ2-2, is KAGVTQTPRYLIKTRGQQVTLSCSPISGHRSVSWYQQTPGQGLQFLFEYFSETQRNKGNFPGRFSGRQFSNSRSEMNVSTLELGDSALYLCASSPPGQGNTGELFFGEGSRLTVL.

V is TRBV6-5 and J is TRBJ1-3, with a possible D match to TRBD1 (6 bases). This CDR3 is 14 amino acids long. V was shortened by 6 bases and J by 4 bases, with 13 bases between the two germline ends. Germline values: CDR1 MNHEY, CDR2 SVGAGI. The CDR3: CASRQGLGGNTIYF. In nucleotides, the CDR3 is TGTGCCAGCAGACAGGGTCTTGGAGGAAACACCATATATTTT.

This chain joins TRBV27 and TRBJ2-1; D gene uncertain. Germline loops: CDR1 MNHEY, CDR2 SMNVEV (reference sequence). The CDR3 extends over 13 amino acids. Trimming took 2 bases from V and 9 from J, leaving 11 bases between them. CDR3 nucleotides: TGTGCCAGCAGTTTACTCAGGACGGCTGAGCAGTTCTTC. Translating gives CASSLLRTAEQFF.

The chain uses TRBV6-6 and TRBJ2-3; a weak D match, TRBD1 (5 bases). Germline V gene sequence: CDR1 MNHNY, CDR2 SVGAGI (reference sequence). The V and J ends lost 7 bases and 3 bases respectively, with 11 bases between them. This CDR3 comprises 13 residues. The CDR3 is CASNIQGTDTQYF. For the CDR3, the DNA is TGTGCCAGCAATATTCAGGGAACAGATACGCAGTATTTT.

This rearrangement joins TRBV2 to TRBJ2-7, with D tentatively TRBD1 or TRBD2 (6 bases each). Germline V lookup: CDR1 SNHLY, CDR2 FYNNEI. Trimming took 7 bases from V and 4 from J, leaving 26 bases between them. The CDR3 runs 17 residues. CDR3 coding DNA: TGTGCCAGCACCTCTGGGGGGCCGGGTCGTTTTCGGTACGAGCAGTACTTC. Protein product: CASTSGGPGRFRYEQYF.

J is TRBJ1-3 and V is TRBV25-1; D gene unclear. The CDR3 has 13 amino acids. Germline V gene sequence: CDR1 MGHDK, CDR2 SYGVNS. V gave up 6 bases and J gave up 3 bases, with 9 bases separating them. The CDR3 DNA sequence: TGTGCCAGCAGCTCAGGCCTTGGAAACACCATATATTTT. Translation: CASSSGLGNTIYF.

This CDR3 reads CASSFLDAPLGEQFF. The CDR3 coding sequence is TGTGCCAGCAGTTTTCTGGATGCTCCATTGGGTGAGCAGTTCTTC. The J gene is TRBJ2-1, the V gene TRBV28; D gene uncertain. The CDR3 sequence is 15 residues long. Trimming pared 3 bases from V and 9 bases from J, leaving 18 bases between. CDR1 MDHEN and CDR2 SYDVKM come from the germline V gene. Full variable domain (missing parts from reference TRBV28 and TRBJ2-1): DVKVTQSSRYLVKRTGEKVFLECVQDMDHENMFWYRQDPGLGLRLIYFSYDVKMKEKGDIPEGYSVSREKKERFSLILESASTNQTSMYLCASSFLDAPLGEQFFGPGTRLTVL.

The table lists this clone with a count of one. Within the sample, other DNA sequences also encode this same CDR3. The chain recombines TRBV6-1 with TRBJ2-5; a weak D match, TRBD1 (6 bases). There are 12 residues in the CDR3. V was trimmed by 3 bases and J by 4 bases, leaving 6 bases between them. Germline assignment: CDR1 MNHNS and CDR2 SASEGT. This CDR3 reads CASSDRGETQYF. The CDR3 DNA reads TGTGCCAGCAGTGACAGGGGAGAGACCCAGTACTTC.

The chain links TRBV10-3 to TRBJ2-1; a weak D match, TRBD1 (6 bases). CDR1 is ENHRY, CDR2 SYGVKD, per germline. The CDR3 has 11 amino acids. The V and J ends lost 6 bases and 7 bases respectively, with 7 bases between them. The CDR3 nucleotides read TGTGCCATCAGGGGACAAAATGAGCAGTTCTTC. It yields the protein CAIRGQNEQFF.

In nucleotides, the CDR3 is TGTGCCACCCAACTAGACACAGATACGCAGTATTTT. Encoded protein: CATQLDTDTQYF. J is TRBJ2-3 and V is TRBV5-4, with D maybe TRBD2 (5 bases). Germline values: CDR1 SGHNT, CDR2 YYREEE (reference sequence). V lost 9 bases, J lost 2 bases, and 10 bases lay in between. The CDR3 has 12 residues.

This chain links TRBV4-1 with TRBJ2-3; 7 nucleotides agree with TRBD2. J gave up 2 bases and V 0 bases, and 5 bases lay outside the gene matches. The CDR3 is 16 residues long. The germline V gene encodes CDR1 MGHRA and CDR2 YSYEKL. CDR3 nucleotide sequence: TGCGCCAGCAGCCAAGATGCTAGCGGCTCCACAGATACGCAGTATTTT. Translation gives CASSQDASGSTDTQYF.

The chain recombines TRBV18 with TRBJ2-1; D possibly corresponds to TRBD1 (5 bases). V was pared by 3 bases and J by 13 bases, with 19 bases between. The germline V gene has CDR1 KGHSH and CDR2 LQKENI. The CDR3 is 14 residues long. The CDR3: CASSPPQGSLSQFF. The CDR3 nucleotides are TGTGCCAGCTCACCCCCGCAGGGTAGCCTATCTCAGTTCTTC. Full variable domain (missing parts from reference TRBV18 and TRBJ2-1): NAGVMQNPRHLVRRRGQEARLRCSPMKGHSHVYWYRQLPEEGLKFMVYLQKENIIDESGMPKERFSAEFPKEGPSILRIQQVVRGDSAAYFCASSPPQGSLSQFFGPGTRLTVL.

The CDR3 spells CASSYSGRDHRYF. The CDR3 DNA reads as TGTGCCAGCAGTTACAGCGGGAGGGACCACAGGTACTTC. This sequence joins TRBV6-6 and TRBJ2-7, with 10 bases aligning to TRBD2. V shed 2 bases and J 12 bases; nucleotides not matched to a gene: 7. Germline CDR1 and CDR2: MNHNY and SVGAGI (reference sequence). The CDR3 consists of 13 residues.

This clone was detected only a few times. This chain uses TRBV5-5 with TRBJ2-6; D is undetermined. CDR1 and CDR2 from the germline V gene are SGHKS and YYEKEE (reference sequence). The length of the CDR3 is 16 residues. The V end lost 4 bases, the J end lost 0 bases, and 11 bases lay between the germline ends. The CDR3 DNA is TGTGCCAGCAGCGATGACTGGGTCTCTGGGGCCAACGTCCTGACTTTC. Amino acids: CASSDDWVSGANVLTF.

This clone was seen a single time. The rearrangement links TRBV9 to TRBJ2-6, with D hard to call. The CDR3 is made up of 15 amino acids. Trimming left V 0 bases short and J 4 bases short, with 8 bases between. Per germline, CDR1 SGDLS and CDR2 YYNGEE. The chain's CDR3 is CASSVAGPGANVLTF. The CDR3 DNA reads as TGTGCCAGCAGCGTAGCCGGGCCGGGGGCCAACGTCCTGACTTTC.

The chain links TRBV27 to TRBJ2-6; D ambiguous. Germline lookup yields CDR1 MNHEY and CDR2 SMNVEV (reference sequence). The CDR3 length is 14 residues. Trimming left V 10 bases short and J 0 bases short, with 10 bases between. CDR3 loop: CANKKSSGANVLTF. The CDR3 region has the DNA TGTGCCAACAAAAAGTCCTCTGGGGCCAACGTCCTGACTTTC.

The chain couples TRBV5-6 to TRBJ2-7; D might be TRBD1 (5 bases). The V gene's germline CDR1 is SGHDT and CDR2 YYEEEE. This CDR3 is 16 amino acids long. Trimming took 1 base from V and 2 from J, leaving 16 bases between them. The CDR3 DNA follows: TGTGCCAGCAGCTTGTGGGCGAGACAGTTACCCTACGAGCAGTACTTC. Encoded protein: CASSLWARQLPYEQYF.

This chain connects TRBV2 to TRBJ2-7, with D perhaps given as TRBD1 or TRBD2 (6 bases each). The CDR3 spans 12 residues. The V and J ends lost 6 bases and 4 bases respectively, with 10 bases between them. CDR1 SNHLY and CDR2 FYNNEI come from the germline V gene. The CDR3 DNA is TGTGCCAGCAGGACAGGACTATACGAGCAGTACTTC. It yields the protein CASRTGLYEQYF.

The chain joins TRBV10-3 to TRBJ1-5; D call uncertain. The CDR3 has 15 amino acids. The V and J ends lost 3 bases and 6 bases respectively, with 15 bases between them. Germline V gene sequence: CDR1 ENHRY, CDR2 SYGVKD. The CDR3 protein is CAISDLVNMGQPQHF. The CDR3 DNA follows: TGTGCCATCAGTGATCTAGTTAACATGGGTCAGCCCCAGCATTTT.

The V and J genes are TRBV7-9 and TRBJ2-7; 11 bases align to TRBD2. The germline CDR1 and CDR2 sequences are SEHNR and FQNEAQ (reference sequence). V shed 3 bases and J 2 bases; nucleotides not matched to a gene: 3. This CDR3 comprises 15 residues. CDR3: CASSFTSGSPYEQYF. The CDR3 bases are TGTGCCAGCAGCTTCACTAGCGGGAGCCCCTACGAGCAGTACTTC.